Each of the 6 T cell receptor beta chains below was sequenced from the same sample in a study of blood T cell repertoires in COVID-19. Profiling relied on immunoSEQ multiplex PCR, and the TCRdb table lists in-frame clones only, not all of them. The data show roughly 150,000 clones, 78% seen once. Specimen: peripheral blood. The receptors shown here come from an elderly woman with acute or convalescent COVID-19.

This chain uses TRBV5-1 with TRBJ2-7; a weak D match, TRBD2 (7 bases). Trimming left V 4 bases short and J 3 bases short, with 23 bases between. Germline assignment: CDR1 SGHRS and CDR2 YFSETQ. The CDR3 contains 17 residues. CDR3 nucleotides: TGCGCCAGCAGCGCAGGAACTAGGGGGGGCCGTTTCTACGAGCAGTACTTC. Translated, it gives CASSAGTRGGRFYEQYF.

The rearrangement links TRBV6-5 to TRBJ1-1; TRBD1 is a possible D gene (5 bases). V lost 6 bases and J 6 bases, leaving 8 bases between the germline ends. The CDR3 runs to 11 residues. From germline, CDR1 is MNHEY and CDR2 SVGAGI. The CDR3 region is CASRTAPEAFF. CDR3 DNA sequence: TGTGCCAGCAGGACAGCTCCTGAAGCTTTCTTT.

This chain uses TRBV11-1 with TRBJ2-6; 7 bases are a match to TRBD1. This CDR3 comprises 16 residues. Trimming removed 0 bases from V and 4 bases from J; junction bases left unmatched: 3. Germline V lookup: CDR1 SGHAT, CDR2 FQDESV (reference sequence). CDR3 in amino acids: CASSLATGTGANVLTF. DNA for the CDR3: TGTGCCAGCAGCTTAGCGACAGGGACCGGGGCCAACGTCCTGACTTTC.

The chain recombines TRBV19 with TRBJ2-1, with D perhaps matching TRBD2 (5 bases). This CDR3 has 15 residues. CDR1 is LNHDA and CDR2 is SQIVND in the germline V gene (reference sequence). V was clipped by 6 bases and J by 4 bases, with 16 bases between them. This chain's CDR3 is CASRGRGLEYNEQFF. The CDR3 DNA reads TGTGCCAGTAGGGGCCGCGGGTTGGAGTACAATGAGCAGTTCTTC.

The rearrangement links TRBV2 to TRBJ1-6; D perhaps matches TRBD1 (5 bases). Looked up from germline, CDR1 is SNHLY and CDR2 is FYNNEI. This CDR3 contains 13 residues. V was shortened by 4 bases and J by 10 bases, with 11 bases between the two germline ends. CDR3 bases: TGTGCCAGCAGTGTCCAGGGTCAGTCACCCCTCCACTTT. Amino acid sequence: CASSVQGQSPLHF. The whole variable domain, remainder taken from reference TRBV2 and TRBJ1-6, is EPEVTQTPSHQVTQMGQEVILRCVPISNHLYFYWYRQILGQKVEFLVSFYNNEISEKSEIFDDQFSVERPDGSNFTLKIRSTKLEDSAMYFCASSVQGQSPLHFGNGTRLTVT.

This chain joins TRBV2 and TRBJ2-7; D remains unclear. V gave up 9 bases and J gave up 6 bases, with 15 bases separating them. The CDR3 spans 12 residues. Germline V gene data show CDR1 as SNHLY and CDR2 as FYNNEI. The CDR3 DNA reads as TGTGCCAGTTCTTTTCAGGCTCTCGAGCAGTACTTC. Amino acid sequence: CASSFQALEQYF. The full variable domain, rest sourced from reference TRBV2 and TRBJ2-7, is EPEVTQTPSHQVTQMGQEVILRCVPISNHLYFYWYRQILGQKVEFLVSFYNNEISEKSEIFDDQFSVERPDGSNFTLKIRSTKLEDSAMYFCASSFQALEQYFGPGTRLTVT.